Shown below are 3 T cell receptor beta chains from a single sample sequenced in a study of Ad26.COV2.S vaccination and SARS-CoV-2 variants (dated by TCRdb to about 2021). Per the publication, the time point label means: individuals recovered from natural SARS-CoV-2 infection. To prepare the library, the immunoSEQ multiplex PCR assay was applied. The source is immuneACCESS, and TCRdb retained only in-frame sequences with V and J called. Part of the clones is not carried over; for the studies checked, unresolved V genes explain less than half of this, and the remainder is unexplained. The sample data list over 110,000 clones, and roughly 90% of these were observed just once. The leading ten clones occupy approximately 5% of the sample. The source material was peripheral blood, sampled after recovery from COVID-19. All receptors come from a human donor who had recovered from COVID-19.

V and J are TRBV3-1 (or the pseudogene TRBV3-2) and TRBJ1-1; no definite D call. From germline, CDR1 is LGHDT and CDR2 YNNKEL (reference sequence). The CDR3 loop spans 15 amino acids. Trimming pared 1 base from V and 4 bases from J, leaving 13 bases between. The CDR3 reads CASSQVLGWTTEAFF. The CDR3 DNA is TGTGCCAGCAGCCAAGTCCTGGGATGGACCACTGAAGCTTTCTTT.

CDR3 region: CASSVLLGQPFF. CDR3 DNA sequence: TGTGCCAGCAGCGTACTGCTAGGGCAGCCGTTCTTC. This chain links TRBV9 with TRBJ2-1; D uncertain. From germline, CDR1 is SGDLS and CDR2 YYNGEE. The CDR3 consists of 12 residues. The V and J ends lost 1 base and 15 bases respectively, with 14 bases between them.

The CDR3 loop reads CASSPNPSWARLQETQYF. The CDR3 nucleotides read TGTGCCAGCTCACCGAATCCCAGTTGGGCGAGGCTCCAAGAGACCCAGTACTTC. The V and J genes are TRBV18 and TRBJ2-5; D ambiguous. V was cut by 3 bases and J by 1 base, with 21 bases left in between. The CDR3 covers 18 residues. Germline loops: CDR1 KGHSH, CDR2 LQKENI.